One sample yielded the 13 T cell receptor beta chains listed below, sequenced in a study of Ad26.COV2.S vaccination and SARS-CoV-2 variants. Produced via immunoSEQ multiplex PCR; TCRdb's table is partial and in-frame only. This sample has around 400,000 clones, with over 75% found just once. Specified treatment: 19 received Ad26.COV2.S at low or high dose, single or two shots; 5 received placebo; per-sample allocation not given. Samples came from day 63 after the first vaccine or placebo injection. The starting material was peripheral blood, obtained in a trial of Ad26.COV2.S vaccine versus placebo. These receptors were obtained from a person between 18 and 59 years old who received the Ad26.COV2.S COVID-19 vaccine or a placebo.

J is TRBJ2-7 and V is TRBV6-6, with 11 bases matching TRBD2. V lost 8 bases, J lost 1 base, and 7 bases stayed unmatched. Germline values: CDR1 MNHNY, CDR2 SVGAGI (reference sequence). The CDR3 length is 15 residues. Written as DNA, the CDR3 is TGTGCCAGCGGGATCCTAGCGGGAGGTTCCTACGAGCAGTACTTC. Residues: CASGILAGGSYEQYF.

The J gene is TRBJ1-1, the V gene TRBV3-1 (or the pseudogene TRBV3-2), with 8 bases lining up with TRBD1. The CDR3 has 15 residues. V trimming: 5 bases; J trimming: 5 bases; junction bases outside the gene matches: 10. Per the germline V gene, CDR1 is LGHDT and CDR2 is YNNKEL (reference sequence). This chain's CDR3 is CASSKVRTGQTEAFF. CDR3 sequence (DNA): TGTGCCAGCAGCAAAGTACGGACAGGGCAAACTGAAGCTTTCTTT.

V usage is TRBV9 and J usage is TRBJ2-1; TRBD2 matches 16 bases. This CDR3 is 16 amino acids long. Germline CDR1 is SGDLS and CDR2 is YYNGEE. Unmatched junction bases numbered 5, after V lost 3 bases and J lost 8 bases. The CDR3 DNA sequence: TGTGCCAGCAGCGCGGGACTAGCGGGAGGGGAGGATGAGCAGTTCTTC. As protein: CASSAGLAGGEDEQFF.

The V gene is TRBV28, the J gene TRBJ2-3, with 10 bases identical to TRBD1. V lost 2 bases to trimming and J lost 6 bases; unmatched junction nucleotides: 8. The CDR3 covers 16 residues. The V gene's germline CDR1 is MDHEN and CDR2 SYDVKM. The CDR3 is CASSLPPVGQGDTQYF. CDR3 coding DNA: TGTGCCAGCAGTTTACCGCCCGTGGGACAGGGGGATACGCAGTATTTT.

The CDR3 coding sequence is TGTGCCAGCAGCTTCGGGCGGGCCGTGGTTTTGGTAGATACGCAGTATTTT. Protein: CASSFGRAVVLVDTQYF. V is TRBV7-9 and J is TRBJ2-3; weak D call: TRBD2 (5 bases). The V gene's germline CDR1 is SEHNR and CDR2 FQNEAQ (reference sequence). The V end lost 3 bases, the J end lost 5 bases, and 21 bases lay between the germline ends. This CDR3 has 17 amino acids.

This chain uses TRBV19 with TRBJ1-1; 7 bases line up with TRBD1. Germline-derived CDR1 and CDR2 are LNHDA and SQIVND (reference sequence). The CDR3 is made up of 14 amino acids. J lost 4 bases, V lost 6 bases, and 8 bases had no gene match. CDR3 loop: CASRPQGPSTEAFF. The CDR3 DNA reads as TGTGCCAGTAGGCCACAGGGGCCTAGCACTGAAGCTTTCTTT.

This chain links TRBV4-3 with TRBJ2-1; D is perhaps TRBD1 or TRBD2 (5 bases each). This CDR3 comprises 17 residues. The V gene lost 5 bases and the J gene lost 7 bases, with 24 bases spanning the gap. CDR1 is LGHNA, CDR2 YSLEER, per germline. The chain's CDR3 is CASSTGTNTLAYNEQFF. CDR3 DNA sequence: TGCGCCAGCAGCACTGGGACGAACACGCTAGCATATAATGAGCAGTTCTTC.

This chain links TRBV9 with TRBJ2-5; weak D call: TRBD1 (6 bases). Germline-derived CDR1 and CDR2 are SGDLS and YYNGEE. Trimming pared 3 bases from V and 5 bases from J, leaving 17 bases between. The CDR3 is 15 amino acids. Written as DNA, the CDR3 is TGTGCCAGCAGCGCCCGGGACATCGTGTGGGAGACCCAGTACTTC. The encoded protein is CASSARDIVWETQYF.

The CDR3 loop is CASSLPPRLGNYNEQFF. CDR3 nucleotide sequence: TGTGCCAGCAGCTTGCCCCCTCGTTTGGGAAACTACAATGAGCAGTTCTTC. The J gene is TRBJ2-1, the V gene TRBV5-4; unclear D gene. This CDR3 region has 17 residues. V was shortened by 1 base and J by 3 bases, with 17 bases between the two germline ends. The germline gives CDR1 SGHNT, CDR2 YYREEE (reference sequence).

The chain recombines TRBV11-2 with TRBJ2-7; unclear D gene. The germline V gene encodes CDR1 SGHAT and CDR2 FQNNGV. V was trimmed by 7 bases and J by 7 bases, leaving 14 bases between them. The CDR3 extends over 12 amino acids. The CDR3 loop is CASTTSTAEQYF. In DNA, the CDR3 is TGTGCCAGCACCACCAGCACAGCGGAGCAGTACTTC.

This sequence joins TRBV20-1 and TRBJ2-2; D is undetermined. The CDR3 length is 11 residues. CDR1 DFQATT and CDR2 SNEGSKA come from the germline V gene (reference sequence). The V end was cut by 5 bases, the J end by 4 bases, with 5 bases between. The CDR3 nucleotides read TGCAGTGCTGCATTCACCGGGGAGCTGTTTTTT. Amino acids: CSAAFTGELFF.

The chain has TRBV7-3 and TRBJ2-1; TRBD1 matches 10 bases. CDR1 is SGHTA, CDR2 FQGTGA, per germline. Trimming took 2 bases from V and 3 from J; bases not matched to a gene: 22. This CDR3 has 22 amino acids. The CDR3 sequence is CASSLWAPVGTGATVGYNEQFF. For the CDR3, the DNA is TGTGCCAGCAGCTTATGGGCCCCTGTAGGGACAGGGGCGACCGTCGGCTACAATGAGCAGTTCTTC.

This chain uses TRBV25-1 with TRBJ1-3; D gene uncertain. Germline CDR1 reads MGHDK; CDR2 reads SYGVNS. The CDR3 extends over 14 amino acids. The V end lost 2 bases, the J end lost 4 bases, and 9 bases lay between the germline ends. The CDR3 nucleotides read TGTGCCAGCAGTGAAGTGGGGAACGGAAACACCATATATTTT. This codes for CASSEVGNGNTIYF.